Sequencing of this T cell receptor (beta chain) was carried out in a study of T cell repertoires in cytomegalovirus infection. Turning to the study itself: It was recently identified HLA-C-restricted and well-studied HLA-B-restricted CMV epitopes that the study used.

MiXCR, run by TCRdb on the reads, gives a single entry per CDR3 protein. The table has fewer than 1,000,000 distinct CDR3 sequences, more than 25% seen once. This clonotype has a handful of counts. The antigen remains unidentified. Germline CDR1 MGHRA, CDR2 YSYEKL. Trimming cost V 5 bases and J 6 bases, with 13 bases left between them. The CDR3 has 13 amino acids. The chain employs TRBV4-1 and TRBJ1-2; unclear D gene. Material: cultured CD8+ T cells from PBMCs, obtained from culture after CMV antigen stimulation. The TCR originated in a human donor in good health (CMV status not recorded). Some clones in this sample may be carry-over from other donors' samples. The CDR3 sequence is CASSGLGFHGYTF. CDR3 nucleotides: TGCGCCAGCAGCGGGTTGGGGTTCCATGGCTACACCTTC.